The clone carrying this T cell receptor (beta chain) occurred many times. Its antigen is unidentified. Each diagnosis was grounded in clinical symptoms, serum thyroxine and TRAb, thyroid ultrasound, and orbital computed tomography. It was over 9.5 ml of fresh peripheral blood that supplied the PBMCs. From germline, CDR1 is DFQATT and CDR2 SNEGSKA (reference sequence). V gave up 1 base and J gave up 2 bases, with 9 bases separating them. CDR3 size: 13 residues. RNA transcripts served as the template for amplifying TCR beta CDR3 regions. The HTBI primer set served for first-round RT-PCR of the TCR CDR3. Using its own MiXCR run on the multiplex PCR reads, TCRdb lists one record per CDR3 protein. Among about 290,000 distinct CDR3 sequences listed, about an eighth were seen once. The data derive from a study of T cells in Graves' hyperthyroidism and ophthalmopathy. General study points: For ophthalmopathy, model prediction preceded onset by a median approximately 6 months.

The clonotype comes from a middle-aged woman with Graves' hyperthyroidism. The sample taken for sequencing was blood. The chain uses TRBV20-1 and TRBJ2-7, with D perhaps assigned TRBD1 or TRBD2 (5 bases each). The CDR3 protein is CSARVGEPYEQYF. The CDR3 bases are TGCAGTGCTAGAGTGGGGGAGCCCTACGAGCAGTACTTC.